These T cell receptor beta chains were read from a single sample in a study of cytomegalovirus exposure and HLA in healthy donors. TCRdb's copy holds only in-frame clones and misses some; the assay was immunoSEQ multiplex PCR. The table shows about 140,000 clones, with approximately 79% occurring only once. Sequenced: PBMCs. The receptors originated from a man younger than 35 in good health and CMV-seronegative. CDR3s include the opening cysteine and the closing phenylalanine or tryptophan. A D gene is named only where the DNA matches it firmly. Size tells how often a clone was seen (once, few, many) or the class of an expanded clone, and some rows leave it out.

clone size: NA
V gene: TRBV5-5
J gene: TRBJ2-6
D gene: NA
CDR3 protein: CASSFNGANVLTF
CDR3 DNA: TGTGCCAGCAGCTTCAATGGGGCCAACGTCCTGACTTTC

clone size: NA
V gene: TRBV6-1
J gene: TRBJ1-4
D gene: NA
CDR3 protein: CASSWAINEKLFF
CDR3 DNA: TGTGCCAGCAGTTGGGCTATTAATGAAAAACTGTTTTTT

clone size: NA
V gene: TRBV7-9
J gene: TRBJ2-1
D gene: TRBD2
CDR3 protein: CSSSLGTSGGSGEQFF
CDR3 DNA: TGTTCCAGCAGCCTAGGGACTAGCGGGGGCTCCGGAGAGCAGTTCTTC

clone size: NA
V gene: TRBV5-6
J gene: TRBJ1-6
D gene: NA
CDR3 protein: CASSWAGSRNSPLHF
CDR3 DNA: TGTGCCAGCAGCTGGGCAGGGTCGAGGAATTCACCCCTCCACTTT

clone size: NA
V gene: TRBV19
J gene: TRBJ1-5
D gene: NA
CDR3 protein: CASSQGNSNQPQHF
CDR3 DNA: TGTGCCAGTAGTCAGGGAAATAGCAATCAGCCCCAGCATTTT

clone size: NA
V gene: TRBV7-9
J gene: TRBJ2-1
D gene: NA
CDR3 protein: CASSSWTVYNEQFF
CDR3 DNA: TGTGCCAGCAGCTCCTGGACAGTCTACAATGAGCAGTTCTTC

clone size: once
V gene: TRBV5-8
J gene: TRBJ1-6
D gene: NA
CDR3 protein: CASSRKGRGMDSPLHF
CDR3 DNA: TGTGCCAGCAGCCGTAAGGGCAGGGGAATGGATTCACCCCTCCACTTT

clone size: NA
V gene: TRBV11-2
J gene: TRBJ1-1
D gene: NA
CDR3 protein: CASSPRRGRNTEAFF
CDR3 DNA: TGTGCCAGCAGCCCCCGTAGAGGCAGGAACACTGAAGCTTTCTTT

clone size: NA
V gene: TRBV7-2
J gene: TRBJ1-1
D gene: NA
CDR3 protein: CASSSSLNTEAFF
CDR3 DNA: TGTGCCAGCAGCTCTTCCCTGAACACTGAAGCTTTCTTT

clone size: NA
V gene: TRBV6-5
J gene: TRBJ1-5
D gene: TRBD1
CDR3 protein: CASSARQGAGQPQHF
CDR3 DNA: TGTGCCAGCAGTGCCCGACAGGGGGCGGGTCAGCCCCAGCATTTT

clone size: NA
V gene: TRBV9
J gene: TRBJ2-7
D gene: TRBD2
CDR3 protein: CASSAGTSGLYEQYF
CDR3 DNA: TGTGCCAGCAGCGCCGGGACTAGCGGATTGTACGAGCAGTACTTC

clone size: NA
V gene: TRBV21-1
J gene: TRBJ2-7
D gene: NA
CDR3 protein: CASSKPWSGQGNPF
CDR3 DNA: TGTGCCAGCAGCAAACCCTGGAGCGGACAGGGTAACCCCTTC

clone size: NA
V gene: TRBV2
J gene: TRBJ1-3
D gene: NA
CDR3 protein: CASTKTGRNTIYF
CDR3 DNA: TGTGCCAGCACTAAGACAGGCAGAAACACCATATATTTT

clone size: NA
V gene: TRBV20-1
J gene: TRBJ1-1
D gene: NA
CDR3 protein: CSASTGTEAFF
CDR3 DNA: TGCAGTGCCTCGACAGGCACTGAAGCTTTCTTT

clone size: NA
V gene: TRBV10-2
J gene: TRBJ1-4
D gene: NA
CDR3 protein: CASRQTTNEKLFF
CDR3 DNA: TGCGCCAGCAGACAGACAACTAATGAAAAACTGTTTTTT

clone size: NA
V gene: TRBV19
J gene: TRBJ2-6
D gene: NA
CDR3 protein: CASTPLGQGRSGANVLTF
CDR3 DNA: TGTGCCAGTACCCCATTGGGGCAGGGCCGCTCTGGGGCCAACGTCCTGACTTTC

clone size: NA
V gene: TRBV9
J gene: TRBJ2-7
D gene: TRBD1
CDR3 protein: CASSVESGGIYEQYF
CDR3 DNA: TGTGCCAGCAGCGTAGAATCAGGGGGCATCTACGAGCAGTACTTC

clone size: NA
V gene: TRBV4-2
J gene: TRBJ2-5
D gene: NA
CDR3 protein: CASSQEAGAETQYF
CDR3 DNA: TGTGCCAGCAGCCAAGAGGCAGGGGCAGAGACCCAGTACTTC

clone size: NA
V gene: TRBV29-1
J gene: TRBJ2-5
D gene: NA
CDR3 protein: CSVDTGQKTQYF
CDR3 DNA: TGCAGCGTTGACACAGGGCAGAAGACCCAGTACTTC

clone size: NA
V gene: TRBV19
J gene: TRBJ2-1
D gene: NA
CDR3 protein: CASSIGRGSSYNEQFF
CDR3 DNA: TGTGCCAGTAGTATAGGACGGGGGAGTTCCTACAATGAGCAGTTCTTC

clone size: NA
V gene: TRBV5-6
J gene: TRBJ1-2
D gene: TRBD1
CDR3 protein: CASSLAGDRDGYTF
CDR3 DNA: TGTGCCAGCAGCTTGGCTGGGGACAGGGATGGCTACACCTTC

clone size: NA
V gene: TRBV4-2
J gene: TRBJ1-5
D gene: NA
CDR3 protein: CASSEGHYSNQPQHF
CDR3 DNA: TGTGCCAGCAGCGAAGGACATTATAGCAATCAGCCCCAGCATTTT

clone size: NA
V gene: TRBV7-7
J gene: TRBJ2-7
D gene: NA
CDR3 protein: CASSLGRGNYEQYF
CDR3 DNA: TGTGCTAGCAGCTTAGGAAGGGGCAACTACGAGCAGTACTTC

clone size: NA
V gene: TRBV5-1
J gene: TRBJ1-4
D gene: TRBD1
CDR3 protein: CASSLGGQRNEKLFF
CDR3 DNA: TGCGCCAGCAGCTTGGGGGGACAGAGGAATGAAAAACTGTTTTTT

clone size: NA
V gene: TRBV30
J gene: TRBJ1-2
D gene: TRBD1
CDR3 protein: CAWARIRGDYGYTF
CDR3 DNA: TGTGCCTGGGCCCGAATCAGGGGGGACTATGGCTACACCTTC